The present entry profiles one TCR beta chain with its context. V lost 1 base and J lost 4; bases outside the gene matches: 16. Germline loops: CDR1 SGHDT, CDR2 YYEEEE. This CDR3 comprises 19 residues. Time point here: newly diagnosed GD, antithyroid drugs for less than 3 months. PBMCs were the source of the RNA used for TCR sequencing. The sample is drawn from a study of regulatory T cells in long-lasting Graves disease. Investigators prepared the TCR beta libraries by applying iRepertoire HTBI primers and Arm-PCR of CDR3 regions. Each CDR3 protein gets one entry after TCRdb re-called the multiplex PCR reads with MiXCR. The sample lists about 530,000 distinct CDR3 sequences, about 16% occurring once. The same sample was also used in a study of T cells in Graves' hyperthyroidism and ophthalmopathy. According to that study: Initially, a first-round RT-PCR of the TCR CDR3 employed the HTBI primer set.

This chain connects TRBV5-6 to TRBJ2-1, with TRBD2 matching 8 bases. The material sequenced was peripheral blood mononuclear cells (PBMCs), taken at new diagnosis, from a patient treated with antithyroid drugs. The clonotype originates from a woman between 40 and 65 years old with Graves disease. The DNA of the CDR3 is TGTGCCAGCAGCTTGAGCGGTGGAGGCGGCGGGGGGTTTTACAATGAGCAGTTCTTC. Protein: CASSLSGGGGGGFYNEQFF.